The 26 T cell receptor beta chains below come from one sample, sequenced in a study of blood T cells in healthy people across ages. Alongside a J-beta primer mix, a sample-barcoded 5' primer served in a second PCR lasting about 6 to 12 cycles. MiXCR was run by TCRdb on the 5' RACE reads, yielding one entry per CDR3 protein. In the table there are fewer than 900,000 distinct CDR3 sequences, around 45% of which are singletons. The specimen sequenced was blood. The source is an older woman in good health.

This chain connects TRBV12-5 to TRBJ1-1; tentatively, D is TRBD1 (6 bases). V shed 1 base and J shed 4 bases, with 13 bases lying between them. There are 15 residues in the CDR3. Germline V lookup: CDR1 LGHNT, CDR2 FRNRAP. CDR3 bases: TGTGCTAGTGGTTTGGGCAGGGGAACGAGCACTGAAGCTTTCTTT. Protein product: CASGLGRGTSTEAFF.

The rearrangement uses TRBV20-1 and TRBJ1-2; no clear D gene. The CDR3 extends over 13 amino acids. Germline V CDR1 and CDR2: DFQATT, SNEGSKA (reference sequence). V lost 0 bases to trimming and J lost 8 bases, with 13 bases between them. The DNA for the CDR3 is TGCAGTGCTAGAGATGAGCTCCGCGGAGGCTACACCTTC. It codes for CSARDELRGGYTF.

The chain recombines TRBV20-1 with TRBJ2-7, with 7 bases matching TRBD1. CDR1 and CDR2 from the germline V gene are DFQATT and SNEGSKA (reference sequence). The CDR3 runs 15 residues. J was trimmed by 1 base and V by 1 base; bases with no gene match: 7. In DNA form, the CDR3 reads TGCAGTGCTAGAGCCCCCAAACAGGGGTCCTACGAGCAGTACTTC. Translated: CSARAPKQGSYEQYF.

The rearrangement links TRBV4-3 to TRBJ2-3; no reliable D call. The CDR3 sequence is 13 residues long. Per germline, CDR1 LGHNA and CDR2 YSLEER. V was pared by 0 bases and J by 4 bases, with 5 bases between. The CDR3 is CASSQDYADTQYF. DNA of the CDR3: TGCGCCAGCAGCCAAGATTACGCAGATACGCAGTATTTT.

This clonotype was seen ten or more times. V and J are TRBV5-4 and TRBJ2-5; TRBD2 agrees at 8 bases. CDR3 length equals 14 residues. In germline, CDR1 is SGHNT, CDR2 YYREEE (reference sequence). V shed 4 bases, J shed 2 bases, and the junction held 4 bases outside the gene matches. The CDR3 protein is CASSPVAGQETQYF. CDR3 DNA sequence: TGTGCCAGCAGCCCCGTAGCGGGACAAGAGACCCAGTACTTC.

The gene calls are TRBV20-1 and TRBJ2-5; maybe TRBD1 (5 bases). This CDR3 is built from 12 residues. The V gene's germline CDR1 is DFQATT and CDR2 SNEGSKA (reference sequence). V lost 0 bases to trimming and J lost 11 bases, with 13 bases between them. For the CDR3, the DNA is TGCAGTGCTAGAGATCGAAGCTCAGGGCAGTACTTC. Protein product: CSARDRSSGQYF.

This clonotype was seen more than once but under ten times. This CDR3 reads CASSLFVNRGLWETQYF. CDR3 DNA sequence: TGCGCCAGCAGCTTGTTTGTGAACAGGGGGCTCTGGGAGACCCAGTACTTC. The chain couples TRBV5-1 to TRBJ2-5, with 9 bases that match TRBD1. This CDR3 is built from 17 residues. Germline V gene sequence: CDR1 SGHRS, CDR2 YFSETQ. Trimming at V came to 1 base and at J to 5 bases, leaving 12 bases not matched to a gene.

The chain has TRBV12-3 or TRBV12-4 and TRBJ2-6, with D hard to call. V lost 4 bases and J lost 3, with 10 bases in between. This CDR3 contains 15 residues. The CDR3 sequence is CASSSEGFGANVLTF. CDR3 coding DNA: TGTGCCAGCAGTTCGGAAGGGTTTGGGGCCAACGTCCTGACTTTC.

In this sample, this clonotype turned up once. CDR3 DNA sequence: TGTGCCAGCAGTTTAGCGATCGGGTCCACTGAAGCTTTCTTT. Protein product: CASSLAIGSTEAFF. This chain joins TRBV28 and TRBJ1-1; D is unresolved. The ends were cut back, 2 bases at V and 4 bases at J, with 11 bases in the middle. The germline gives CDR1 MDHEN, CDR2 SYDVKM. The CDR3 is 14 residues long.

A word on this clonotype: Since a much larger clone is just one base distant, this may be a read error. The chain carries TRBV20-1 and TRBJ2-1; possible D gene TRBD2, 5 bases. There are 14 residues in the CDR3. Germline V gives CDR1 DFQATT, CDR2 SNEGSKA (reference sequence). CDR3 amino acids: CRASKRERDNEQFF. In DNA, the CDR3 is TGCAGGGCTAGTAAGAGGGAAAGGGACAATGAGCAGTTCTTC.

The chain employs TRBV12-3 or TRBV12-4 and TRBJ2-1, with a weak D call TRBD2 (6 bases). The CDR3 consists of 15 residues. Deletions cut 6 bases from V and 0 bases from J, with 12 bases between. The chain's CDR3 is CASRVAECSYNEQFF. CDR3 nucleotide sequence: TGTGCCAGCAGGGTAGCGGAGTGCTCCTACAATGAGCAGTTCTTC.

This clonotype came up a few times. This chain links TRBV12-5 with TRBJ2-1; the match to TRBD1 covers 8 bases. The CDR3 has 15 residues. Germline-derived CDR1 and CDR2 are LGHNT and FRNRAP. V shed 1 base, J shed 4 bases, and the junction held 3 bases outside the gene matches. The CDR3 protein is CASGLGDRLYNEQFF. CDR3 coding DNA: TGTGCTAGTGGTTTGGGGGACAGGTTGTACAATGAGCAGTTCTTC. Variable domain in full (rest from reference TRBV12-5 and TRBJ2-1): DARVTQTPRHKVTEMGQEVTMRCQPILGHNTVFWYRQTMMQGLELLAYFRNRAPLDDSGMPKDRFSAEMPDATLATLKIQPSEPRDSAVYFCASGLGDRLYNEQFFGPGTRLTVL.

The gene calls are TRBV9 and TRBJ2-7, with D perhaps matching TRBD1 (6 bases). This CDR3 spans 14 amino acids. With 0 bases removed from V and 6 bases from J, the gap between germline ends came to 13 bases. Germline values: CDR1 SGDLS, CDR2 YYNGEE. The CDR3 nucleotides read TGTGCCAGCAGCGTAGAGGACAGACTCGGCGAGCAGTACTTC. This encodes CASSVEDRLGEQYF.

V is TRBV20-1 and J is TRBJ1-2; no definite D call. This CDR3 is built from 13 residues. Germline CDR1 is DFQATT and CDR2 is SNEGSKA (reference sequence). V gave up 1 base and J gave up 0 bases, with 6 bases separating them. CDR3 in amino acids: CSARGVANYGYTF. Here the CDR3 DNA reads TGCAGTGCTAGAGGTGTAGCTAACTATGGCTACACCTTC.

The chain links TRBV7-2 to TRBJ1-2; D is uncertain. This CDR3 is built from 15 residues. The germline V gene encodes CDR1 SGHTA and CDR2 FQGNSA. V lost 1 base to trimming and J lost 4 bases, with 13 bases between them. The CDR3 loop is CASSLGPAYSYGYTF. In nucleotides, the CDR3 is TGTGCCAGCAGCTTAGGGCCAGCTTATAGCTATGGCTACACCTTC.

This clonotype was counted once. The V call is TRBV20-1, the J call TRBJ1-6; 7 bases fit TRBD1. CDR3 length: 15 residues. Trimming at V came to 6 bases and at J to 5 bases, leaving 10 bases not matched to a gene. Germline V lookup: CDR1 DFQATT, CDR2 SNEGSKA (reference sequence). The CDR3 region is CSARAQGTNNSPLHF. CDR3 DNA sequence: TGCAGTGCGCGAGCACAGGGGACCAATAATTCACCCCTCCACTTT.

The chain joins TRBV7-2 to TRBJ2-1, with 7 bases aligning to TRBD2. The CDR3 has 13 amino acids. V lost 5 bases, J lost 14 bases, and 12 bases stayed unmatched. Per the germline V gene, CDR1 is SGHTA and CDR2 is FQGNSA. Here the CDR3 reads CASSIRPWGGEFF. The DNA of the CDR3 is TGTGCCAGCAGCATCCGTCCTTGGGGGGGGGAGTTCTTC.

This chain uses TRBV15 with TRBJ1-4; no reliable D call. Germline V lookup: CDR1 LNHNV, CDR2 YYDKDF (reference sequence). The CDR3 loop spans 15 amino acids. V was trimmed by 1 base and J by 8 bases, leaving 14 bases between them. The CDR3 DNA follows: TGTGCCACCAGCAGAGCCCGCAGAGAGGACGAAAAACTGTTTTTT. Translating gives CATSRARREDEKLFF.

This CDR3 reads CASSKPGTGDQPQHF. CDR3 bases: TGTGCCAGCAGTAAACCGGGGACAGGGGACCAGCCCCAGCATTTT. The chain uses TRBV6-2 or TRBV6-3 and TRBJ1-5, with 10 bases lining up with TRBD1. CDR1 is MNHEY, CDR2 SVGEGT, per germline. The CDR3 is 15 residues long. The trim removed 5 bases at V and 7 bases at J, leaving 8 bases unmatched.

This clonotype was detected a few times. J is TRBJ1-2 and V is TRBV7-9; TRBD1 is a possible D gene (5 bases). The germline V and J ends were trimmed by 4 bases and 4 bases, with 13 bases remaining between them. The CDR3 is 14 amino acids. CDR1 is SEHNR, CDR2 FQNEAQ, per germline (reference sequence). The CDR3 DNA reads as TGTGCCAGCAGCTCCCAAGGGGTCGGCTATGGCTACACCTTC. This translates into CASSSQGVGYGYTF.

The CDR3 here is CATSEPSGRGETQYF. The CDR3 DNA follows: TGTGCCACCAGTGAACCTAGCGGGAGAGGAGAGACCCAGTACTTC. V gene TRBV24-1 combines with J gene TRBJ2-5, with 10 bases aligning to TRBD2. This CDR3 spans 15 amino acids. Germline V gene sequence: CDR1 KGHDR, CDR2 SFDVKD. J gave up 4 bases and V 4 bases, and 5 bases lay outside the gene matches.

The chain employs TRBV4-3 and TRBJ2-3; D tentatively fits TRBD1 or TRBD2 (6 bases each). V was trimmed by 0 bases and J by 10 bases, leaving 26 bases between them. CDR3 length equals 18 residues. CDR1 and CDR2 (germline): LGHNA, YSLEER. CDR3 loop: CASSQDKGGLRLFDAQYF. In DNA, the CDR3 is TGCGCCAGCAGCCAAGATAAGGGGGGACTGAGACTATTTGATGCGCAGTATTTT.

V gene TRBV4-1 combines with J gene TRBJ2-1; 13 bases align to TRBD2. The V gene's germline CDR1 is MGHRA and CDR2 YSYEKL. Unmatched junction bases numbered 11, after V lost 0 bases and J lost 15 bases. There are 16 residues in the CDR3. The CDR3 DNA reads TGCGCCAGCAGCCAAGATACCGGGACTAGCGGGGTGTTGTTGTTCTTC. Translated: CASSQDTGTSGVLLFF.

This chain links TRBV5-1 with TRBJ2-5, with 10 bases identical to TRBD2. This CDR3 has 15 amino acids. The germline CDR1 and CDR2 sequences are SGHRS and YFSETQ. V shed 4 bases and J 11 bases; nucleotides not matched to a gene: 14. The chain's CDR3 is CASSPSSGSYNEQYF. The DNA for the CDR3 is TGCGCCAGCAGCCCATCTAGCGGGAGCTACAATGAGCAGTACTTC.

The CDR3 nucleotides are TGTGCCAGCAGCGCCTCGACGCGACTAGCGGGAGGGCCTTTAAATGAGCAGTTCTTC. Protein product: CASSASTRLAGGPLNEQFF. The chain combines TRBV7-3 with TRBJ2-1; 14 bases agree with TRBD2. This CDR3 comprises 19 residues. The V gene end was trimmed by 5 bases and the J gene end by 7 bases; junction bases not matched to a gene: 16. In germline, CDR1 is SGHTA, CDR2 FQGTGA.

CDR3 sequence (DNA): TGCGCCAGCAGCCAAGCACTGGACCAAGAGACCCAGTACTTC. Residues: CASSQALDQETQYF. The chain recombines TRBV4-3 with TRBJ2-5; D is unresolved. V was shortened by 1 base and J by 0 bases, with 6 bases between the two germline ends. Per the germline V gene, CDR1 is LGHNA and CDR2 is YSLEER. This CDR3 is built from 14 residues.